The sequence of this T cell receptor (beta chain) was determined in a study of shared clonotypes between healthy human individuals. Overall study findings and caveats: Naive subsets, compared against memory subsets, generally had larger estimated richness values. Between a handful of donors, naive CD4 clonotypes were shared at a level of about 5%.

Germline values: CDR1 SGHRS, CDR2 YFSETQ. The CDR3 contains 18 residues. The germline V and J ends were trimmed by 5 bases and 0 bases, with 23 bases remaining between them. Sequenced by immunoSEQ multiplex PCR; TCRdb stores in-frame clones only, minus some. The sample has roughly 2.6 million clones; more than 90% are singletons. Concerning this clone: The target antigen is unknown.

The sample was naive CD4+ T cells sorted from blood. Sample subset: CD45RA+ positively selected. The sequence came from a man aged 18 to 30 in good health. This chain connects TRBV5-1 to TRBJ1-1; D might be TRBD1 (5 bases). Here the CDR3 DNA reads TGCGCCAGCAGAACGGGCCGGCCAGGGATGGTCATGAACACTGAAGCTTTCTTT. Translation gives CASRTGRPGMVMNTEAFF.